A single sample gave rise to the 16 T cell receptor beta chains below, sequenced in a study of cytomegalovirus exposure and HLA in healthy donors. Profiled with immunoSEQ multiplex PCR; TCRdb holds only in-frame clones, not every one. This sample has some 98,000 clones; around 90% occur once, and the top ten carry roughly 3.9%. Input material: PBMCs. These TCRs come from a woman in her thirties in good health and CMV-seronegative.

This chain connects TRBV7-6 to TRBJ2-3; 12 nucleotides match TRBD1. With V trimmed by 7 bases and J by 7 bases, 9 bases remained unmatched. CDR1 and CDR2 from the germline V gene are SGHVS and FNYEAQ. The CDR3 is 15 amino acids. CDR3 residues: CASILGTGGSNTQYF. The CDR3 nucleotides read TGTGCCAGCATATTAGGGACAGGGGGCTCAAATACGCAGTATTTT. Supplemented by reference TRBV7-6 and TRBJ2-3, the full variable domain reads GAGVSQSPRYKVTKRGQDVALRCDPISGHVSLYWYRQALGQGPEFLTYFNYEAQQDKSGLPNDRFSAERPEGSISTLTIQRTEQRDSAMYRCASILGTGGSNTQYFGPGTRLTVL.

This chain uses TRBV2 with TRBJ2-3; possibly TRBD2 for D (6 bases). V was pared by 5 bases and J by 2 bases, with 11 bases between. The CDR3 runs 14 residues. Germline CDR1 SNHLY, CDR2 FYNNEI. This CDR3 reads CASSSSGFTDTQYF. CDR3 sequence (DNA): TGTGCCAGCAGTTCCAGCGGGTTCACAGATACGCAGTATTTT.

The chain is built from TRBV6-1 and TRBJ2-7; a possible D gene is TRBD2 (7 bases). This CDR3 has 15 residues. Germline V gene lookup returns CDR1 MNHNS and CDR2 SASEGT. Trimming took off 0 bases at V and 1 base at J, with 10 bases between the two ends. The CDR3 loop reads CASSEAGGLSYEQYF. CDR3 nucleotide sequence: TGTGCCAGCAGTGAAGCGGGGGGGCTGTCCTACGAGCAGTACTTC.

CDR3 residues: CASSPHRDSYGYTF. The CDR3 nucleotides read TGTGCCAGCAGCCCCCACCGGGACAGCTATGGCTACACCTTC. This chain uses TRBV9 with TRBJ1-2; 7 nucleotides match TRBD1. The CDR3 loop spans 14 amino acids. The junction had 7 bases not matched to a gene; V was cut back by 4 bases and J by 4 bases. The germline gives CDR1 SGDLS, CDR2 YYNGEE. The variable domain in full, with the rest retrieved from reference TRBV9 and TRBJ1-2, is DSGVTQTPKHLITATGQRVTLRCSPRSGDLSVYWYQQSLDQGLQFLIQYYNGEERAKGNILERFSAQQFPDLHSELNLSSLELGDSALYFCASSPHRDSYGYTFGSGTRLTVV.

This sequence joins TRBV5-4 and TRBJ2-7; tentative D call: TRBD1 (7 bases). V was clipped by 4 bases and J by 0 bases, with 14 bases between them. The CDR3 totals 15 residues. Per germline, CDR1 SGHNT and CDR2 YYREEE (reference sequence). CDR3 residues: CASSPAGQSSYEQYF. CDR3 coding DNA: TGTGCCAGCAGCCCTGCGGGACAGAGCTCCTACGAGCAGTACTTC.

The chain carries TRBV2 and TRBJ2-7, with 9 bases that match TRBD1. CDR1 is SNHLY and CDR2 is FYNNEI in the germline V gene. CDR3 size: 16 residues. After removal of 4 bases from V and 0 bases from J, the junction contained 7 bases not matched to a gene. CDR3 DNA: TGTGCCAGCAGTGTAATACCGGGACAGGGCTCCTACGAGCAGTACTTC. This gives the protein CASSVIPGQGSYEQYF.

The chain is built from TRBV6-5 and TRBJ2-2, with D perhaps TRBD1 (5 bases). The CDR3 is 13 amino acids. The germline V gene has CDR1 MNHEY and CDR2 SVGAGI. V was clipped by 7 bases and J by 3 bases, with 9 bases between them. The CDR3 loop reads CASISGYTGELFF. CDR3 DNA: TGTGCCAGCATCTCAGGGTACACCGGGGAGCTGTTTTTT.

This chain links TRBV5-4 with TRBJ1-4, with TRBD1 as a possible D gene (6 bases). V was trimmed by 0 bases and J by 8 bases, leaving 11 bases between them. CDR3 length: 14 residues. Germline assignment: CDR1 SGHNT and CDR2 YYREEE (reference sequence). CDR3 sequence: CASSLAGVGEKLFF. CDR3 nucleotide sequence: TGTGCCAGCAGCTTGGCAGGGGTAGGCGAAAAACTGTTTTTT.

The CDR3 DNA is TGTGCCAGCAGTGAAGCAACAGGGGGCGTGCATGGAAACACCATATATTTT. As protein: CASSEATGGVHGNTIYF. V usage is TRBV6-1 and J usage is TRBJ1-3; 9 bases fit TRBD1. This CDR3 has 17 amino acids. The ends lost 0 bases at V and 3 bases at J; junction bases unmatched: 6. Germline CDR1 is MNHNS and CDR2 is SASEGT.

This clone showed up just a few times. The V gene is TRBV5-5, the J gene TRBJ2-7; possibly TRBD2 for D (5 bases). The V end was cut by 0 bases, the J end by 6 bases, with 16 bases between. Germline lookup yields CDR1 SGHKS and CDR2 YYEKEE (reference sequence). This CDR3 is built from 15 residues. The CDR3 is CASSLERLLGSEQYF. The DNA of the CDR3 is TGTGCCAGCAGCTTGGAACGCCTACTAGGATCCGAGCAGTACTTC. The whole variable domain, remainder taken from reference TRBV5-5 and TRBJ2-7, is DAGVTQSPTHLIKTRGQQVTLRCSPISGHKSVSWYQQVLGQGPQFIFQYYEKEERGRGNFPDRFSARQFPNYSSELNVNALLLGDSALYLCASSLERLLGSEQYFGPGTRLTVT.

V and J are TRBV9 and TRBJ2-1; 10 nucleotides match TRBD2. After removal of 1 base from V and 0 bases from J, the junction contained 7 bases not matched to a gene. The CDR3 is 18 amino acids. The germline V gene encodes CDR1 SGDLS and CDR2 YYNGEE. The CDR3 region is CASSVLAGAPSSYNEQFF. In DNA, the CDR3 is TGTGCCAGCAGCGTACTAGCGGGGGCCCCGAGCTCCTACAATGAGCAGTTCTTC.

This chain links TRBV10-1 with TRBJ1-5; the match to TRBD1 covers 9 bases. This CDR3 spans 13 amino acids. In germline, CDR1 is WNHNN, CDR2 SYGVQD (reference sequence). The CDR3 region is CVRDRAFSQPQHF. CDR3 nucleotide sequence: TGCGTACGGGACAGGGCCTTTTCTCAGCCCCAGCATTTT.

This clone was seen more than once but under ten times. The rearrangement joins TRBV7-2 to TRBJ2-7; possibly TRBD2 for D (6 bases). Germline values: CDR1 SGHTA, CDR2 FQGNSA. CDR3 size: 15 residues. Trimming removed 5 bases at V and 9 bases at J, with 23 bases between. Written as DNA, the CDR3 is TGTGCCAGCAGCCCCACCGGACGGATGGAGGGGCGGCAGTACTTC. It is translated as CASSPTGRMEGRQYF.

This chain joins TRBV5-1 and TRBJ2-7, with D maybe TRBD1 (6 bases). This CDR3 comprises 12 residues. Trimming pared 4 bases from V and 7 bases from J, leaving 12 bases between. Germline-derived CDR1 and CDR2 are SGHRS and YFSETQ. CDR3 sequence reads: CASSRDNGEQYF. The CDR3, as DNA: TGCGCCAGCAGCCGGGACAATGGGGAGCAGTACTTC.

This chain connects TRBV4-2 to TRBJ2-1; the match to TRBD2 covers 12 bases. The ends lost 3 bases at V and 4 bases at J; junction bases unmatched: 4. The CDR3 runs 16 residues. Germline V gene sequence: CDR1 LGHNA, CDR2 YNFKEQ. The CDR3 DNA reads as TGTGCCAGCAGCCAGGGGACTAGCGGGCTATACAATGAGCAGTTCTTC. Translated, it gives CASSQGTSGLYNEQFF.

This clone came up a few times. The sample has other DNA sequences that encode this CDR3 too. The chain is built from TRBV29-1 and TRBJ2-7; a weak D match, TRBD1 (6 bases). Trimming shortened V by 4 bases and J by 3 bases, and 10 bases separated the two germline ends. CDR3 size: 12 residues. The germline V gene encodes CDR1 SQVTM and CDR2 ANQGSEA. CDR3 loop: CSVGPGDYEQYF. Written as DNA, the CDR3 is TGCAGCGTTGGCCCAGGGGACTACGAGCAGTACTTC.